The clone carrying this T cell receptor (beta chain) was counted at least ten times. Localized lung adenocarcinoma, a non-small cell lung cancer, affected the donors. The data stem from a study of CD4 and CD8 cells across lung adenocarcinoma regions. Each CDR3 protein is one row after TCRdb ran MiXCR on the PCR reads. The table has around 5,100 distinct CDR3 sequences, around 49% seen once. The CDR3 contains 14 residues. Germline V gives CDR1 SGHTA, CDR2 FQGNSA. V lost 6 bases to trimming and J lost 3 bases; unmatched junction nucleotides: 7. This sequence was found in a male donor with lung adenocarcinoma. The CD4 and CD8 labels of this study may be unreliable. Material: CD8+ T cells from the margin of a lung tumor. V and J are TRBV7-2 and TRBJ2-7, with 8 bases identical to TRBD1. The CDR3 nucleotides are TGTGCCAGCAGGTTGCGGGGACAGGTCTACGAGCAGTACTTC. Amino acids: CASRLRGQVYEQYF.